The 28 T cell receptor beta chains given below trace back to one sample, sequenced in a study of Ad26.COV2.S vaccination and SARS-CoV-2 variants. The data were produced by immunoSEQ multiplex PCR, yet TCRdb's version contains in-frame clones alone and is incomplete. This repertoire shows about 320,000 clones, approximately 86% found once; its top ten account for 1.5% to 2.5%. Noted treatment: some 20 received Ad26.COV2.S at low or high dose, single or two shots; about 5 received placebo; per-sample allocation not given. Sample collection was performed on day 63 after the first vaccine or placebo injection. Sequenced material: peripheral blood, taken in a trial of Ad26.COV2.S vaccine versus placebo. Every receptor here comes from a person between 18 and 59 years old who received the Ad26.COV2.S COVID-19 vaccine or a placebo.

This clone was counted once. The rearrangement links TRBV14 to TRBJ2-5, with TRBD1 matching over 8 bases. CDR3 length equals 15 residues. CDR1 and CDR2 (germline): SGHDN, FVKESK. J lost 4 bases, V lost 5 bases, and 9 bases had no gene match. CDR3 loop: CASSKRDRGIETQYF. DNA of the CDR3: TGTGCCAGCAGCAAACGAGACAGGGGAATAGAGACCCAGTACTTC.

The V and J genes are TRBV7-6 and TRBJ1-3; the match to TRBD1 covers 8 bases. This CDR3 contains 16 residues. V shed 3 bases and J 0 bases; nucleotides not matched to a gene: 4. The V gene's germline CDR1 is SGHVS and CDR2 FNYEAQ. CDR3 in amino acids: CASSLGQVSSGNTIYF. In nucleotides, the CDR3 is TGTGCCAGCAGCTTGGGACAGGTATCCTCTGGAAACACCATATATTTT.

This clone occurred once. DNA of the CDR3: TGTGCCAGTACGGACTCACTCCGTAAGACCCAGTACTTC. The encoded protein is CASTDSLRKTQYF. The chain couples TRBV19 to TRBJ2-5, with D perhaps TRBD2 (5 bases). CDR3 length: 13 amino acids. From germline, CDR1 is LNHDA and CDR2 SQIVND (reference sequence). Between the trimmed V and J ends, which lost 7 bases and 6 bases, there was a span of 15 bases.

The CDR3 here is CASSWRNEQYF. The CDR3 nucleotides are TGCGCCAGCAGCTGGAGAAACGAGCAGTACTTC. The chain is built from TRBV5-1 and TRBJ2-7, with unresolved D. The germline V gene encodes CDR1 SGHRS and CDR2 YFSETQ. This CDR3 comprises 11 residues. The germline V and J ends were trimmed by 3 bases and 5 bases, with 6 bases remaining between them.

A remark on this clone: One end of the junction does not line up with germline, which may come from a read error. The rearrangement links TRBV7-7 to TRBJ1-2, with unresolved D. The CDR3 has 16 amino acids. Germline values: CDR1 SSHAT, CDR2 FNYEAQ (reference sequence). This CDR3 reads CASSLVHSPTGYGYTF. The CDR3 DNA reads TGTGCTAGCAGCTTAGTTCATTCCCCCACCGGCTATGGCTACACCTTC.

This chain links TRBV11-3 with TRBJ2-3; possibly TRBD1 for D (6 bases). V lost 5 bases and J 2 bases, leaving 14 bases between the germline ends. The CDR3 consists of 15 residues. Germline assignment: CDR1 SGHNT and CDR2 YENEEA. Here the CDR3 reads CASSTGTKATDTQYF. The CDR3 coding sequence is TGTGCCAGCAGCACCGGGACAAAAGCCACAGATACGCAGTATTTT.

A word on this clone: Distinct nucleotide sequences in the sample also encode this CDR3. The V and J genes are TRBV5-1 and TRBJ1-1; D is undetermined. V lost 0 bases and J lost 1, with 7 bases in between. CDR1 and CDR2 from the germline V gene are SGHRS and YFSETQ. The CDR3 has 14 amino acids. CDR3 residues: CASSLGRENTEAFF. DNA for the CDR3: TGCGCCAGCAGCTTGGGCAGAGAGAACACTGAAGCTTTCTTT.

J is TRBJ1-2 and V is TRBV10-2; no clear D gene. The CDR3 totals 14 residues. Germline CDR1 is WSHSY and CDR2 is SAAADI. Between the trimmed V and J ends, which lost 0 bases and 2 bases, there was a span of 7 bases. The CDR3 is CASSESRINYGYTF. The CDR3 DNA reads TGCGCCAGCAGTGAGTCAAGGATCAACTATGGCTACACCTTC.

This chain uses TRBV27 with TRBJ2-3; 11 nucleotides agree with TRBD2. The V segment lost 5 bases and the J segment 2 bases; nucleotides outside the gene matches: 3. The CDR3 consists of 15 residues. CDR1 MNHEY and CDR2 SMNVEV come from the germline V gene (reference sequence). The CDR3 reads CASSRLAGNTDTQYF. Here the CDR3 DNA reads TGTGCCAGCAGTAGACTAGCGGGGAACACAGATACGCAGTATTTT.

V gene TRBV18 combines with J gene TRBJ1-3; 10 nucleotides line up with TRBD1. Trimming removed 6 bases from V and 6 bases from J; junction bases left unmatched: 5. The CDR3 is made up of 14 amino acids. The germline V gene encodes CDR1 KGHSH and CDR2 LQKENI. CDR3 sequence reads: CASSPGTGENTIYF. For the CDR3, the DNA is TGTGCCAGCTCCCCCGGGACAGGGGAAAACACCATATATTTT.

This clone appeared a few times. The chain recombines TRBV30 with TRBJ2-7; D gene uncertain. Germline V lookup: CDR1 GTSNPN, CDR2 SVGIG (reference sequence). Trimming took 0 bases from V and 5 from J, leaving 8 bases between them. This CDR3 is 12 amino acids long. In DNA form, the CDR3 reads TGTGCCTGGAGTGTATCCCGTCACGAGCAGTACTTC. Residues: CAWSVSRHEQYF.

The V gene is TRBV7-9, the J gene TRBJ1-1, with D perhaps matching TRBD1 (5 bases). The CDR3 spans 14 residues. Germline CDR1 SEHNR, CDR2 FQNEAQ (reference sequence). The V gene lost 3 bases and the J gene lost 0 bases, with 8 bases spanning the gap. The CDR3 DNA is TGTGCCAGCAGCTTCCTACAGGTGAACACTGAAGCTTTCTTT. Translation gives CASSFLQVNTEAFF.

CDR3 DNA sequence: TGTGCCAGCAGCGTAGATTGGGGGACAGGGGGGCCTGGGGCTTTCTTT. It specifies CASSVDWGTGGPGAFF. The chain is built from TRBV9 and TRBJ1-1; 11 bases map to TRBD1. CDR1 is SGDLS, CDR2 YYNGEE, per germline. This CDR3 region has 16 residues. The V gene end was trimmed by 0 bases and the J gene end by 11 bases; junction bases not matched to a gene: 12.

This sequence joins TRBV11-2 and TRBJ1-1, with no clear D. V was pared by 1 base and J by 4 bases, with 7 bases between. The V gene's germline CDR1 is SGHAT and CDR2 FQNNGV. This CDR3 is 13 amino acids long. CDR3 region: CASSLALTTEAFF. The CDR3 nucleotides read TGTGCCAGCAGCTTAGCCCTTACCACTGAAGCTTTCTTT. Filled out from reference TRBV11-2 and TRBJ1-1, the complete variable domain reads EAGVAQSPRYKIIEKRQSVAFWCNPISGHATLYWYQQILGQGPKLLIQFQNNGVVDDSQLPKDRFSAERLKGVDSTLKIQPAKLEDSAVYLCASSLALTTEAFFGQGTRLTVV.

The chain combines TRBV5-1 with TRBJ2-1, with 8 nucleotides matching TRBD1. The CDR3 covers 15 residues. The germline V gene encodes CDR1 SGHRS and CDR2 YFSETQ. The V segment lost 4 bases and the J segment 2 bases; nucleotides outside the gene matches: 5. CDR3 in DNA: TGCGCCAGCAGCGGAGTGACAGGGGCCTACAATGAGCAGTTCTTC. This translates into CASSGVTGAYNEQFF.

This clone has a handful of counts. The chain has TRBV2 and TRBJ2-7, with D uncertain. Germline CDR1 is SNHLY and CDR2 is FYNNEI. The CDR3 is 12 amino acids. The ends were cut back, 6 bases at V and 4 bases at J, with 10 bases in the middle. CDR3 sequence (DNA): TGTGCCAGCAGGGTCGACTTGTACGAGCAGTACTTC. This sequence encodes CASRVDLYEQYF.

The CDR3 is CASSSTGGQGQPQHF. The CDR3, as DNA: TGTGCCAGTAGCAGTACAGGGGGCCAAGGTCAGCCCCAGCATTTT. V is TRBV19 and J is TRBJ1-5; 9 positions match TRBD1. Germline trimming cut 6 bases from V and 6 bases from J; bases unmatched to any gene: 9. The CDR3 loop spans 15 amino acids. Germline V gene lookup returns CDR1 LNHDA and CDR2 SQIVND (reference sequence). Full variable domain (missing parts from reference TRBV19 and TRBJ1-5): DGGITQSPKYLFRKEGQNVTLSCEQNLNHDAMYWYRQDPGQGLRLIYYSQIVNDFQKGDIAEGYSVSREKKESFPLTVTSAQKNPTAFYLCASSSTGGQGQPQHFGDGTRLSIL.

As DNA, the CDR3 is TGTGCCAGCAGCACCAACCTGGACAGGGTCGGAGAGACTAATGAAAAACTGTTTTTT. Translated: CASSTNLDRVGETNEKLFF. This chain links TRBV5-6 with TRBJ1-4, with 8 bases identical to TRBD1. The ends lost 4 bases at V and 2 bases at J; junction bases unmatched: 16. Per germline, CDR1 SGHDT and CDR2 YYEEEE. This CDR3 is 19 amino acids long.

The chain carries TRBV27 and TRBJ2-1, with D possibly being TRBD2 (7 bases). Trimming took 2 bases from V and 4 from J, leaving 15 bases between them. This CDR3 has 16 amino acids. The germline CDR1 and CDR2 sequences are MNHEY and SMNVEV (reference sequence). CDR3 in amino acids: CASSLNGGGSYNEQFF. In DNA form, the CDR3 reads TGTGCCAGCAGTTTAAACGGCGGGGGCTCTTACAATGAGCAGTTCTTC.

The chain recombines TRBV5-1 with TRBJ2-3, with 9 nucleotides matching TRBD2. Germline V CDR1 and CDR2: SGHRS, YFSETQ. This CDR3 contains 18 residues. V was clipped by 0 bases and J by 7 bases; unmatched bases: 15. CDR3 sequence (DNA): TGCGCCAGCAGCTTGGGACTCCTCTCCGGCAGCGGGAGGAATACGCAGTATTTT. Residues: CASSLGLLSGSGRNTQYF. The full variable domain, rest sourced from reference TRBV5-1 and TRBJ2-3, is KAGVTQTPRYLIKTRGQQVTLSCSPISGHRSVSWYQQTPGQGLQFLFEYFSETQRNKGNFPGRFSGRQFSNSRSEMNVSTLELGDSALYLCASSLGLLSGSGRNTQYFGPGTRLTVL.

This clone turned up a few times. This chain uses TRBV7-9 with TRBJ1-1; the D gene is possibly TRBD1 (6 bases). This CDR3 is built from 13 residues. Trimming removed 3 bases from V and 12 bases from J, with 17 bases in between. CDR1 and CDR2 from the germline V gene are SEHNR and FQNEAQ (reference sequence). As DNA, the CDR3 is TGTGCCAGCAGCTTGGCCCGACAGGCCAGCTCTTTCTTT. Translation gives CASSLARQASSFF.

Details on this clone: An end of the junction differs from the germline gene, which may be a read error. The chain carries TRBV13 and TRBJ1-1; D gene ambiguous. Germline lookup yields CDR1 PRHDT and CDR2 FYEKMQ (reference sequence). This CDR3 contains 14 residues. CDR3: CASSLGRLNTEAFF. CDR3 sequence (DNA): TGTGCCAGCAGCCTAGGGAGGTTGAACACTGAAGCTTTCTTT.

This chain links TRBV7-2 with TRBJ2-1; TRBD2 aligns across 12 bases. Losses at the gene ends were 5 bases for V and 9 bases for J; bases not matched to a gene: 8. Germline V CDR1 and CDR2: SGHTA, FQGNSA. CDR3 length: 15 amino acids. CDR3 bases: TGTGCCAGCAGCCGTGCTAGCGGGGGGGACGTTGAGCAGTTCTTC. This translates into CASSRASGGDVEQFF.

This clone was counted ten times or more. J is TRBJ1-2 and V is TRBV6-5, with 8 bases aligning to TRBD1. This CDR3 spans 15 amino acids. The V gene's germline CDR1 is MNHEY and CDR2 SVGAGI. V lost 6 bases, J lost 3 bases, and 9 bases stayed unmatched. The CDR3 protein is CASSPLQGDYYGYTF. The CDR3 DNA sequence: TGTGCCAGCAGCCCCTTACAGGGGGATTACTATGGCTACACCTTC.

This clone was observed a single time. The chain joins TRBV9 to TRBJ2-1; D call uncertain. Deletions cut 0 bases from V and 0 bases from J, with 4 bases between. In germline, CDR1 is SGDLS, CDR2 YYNGEE. There are 14 residues in the CDR3. CDR3 protein: CASSVEGSYNEQFF. Written as DNA, the CDR3 is TGTGCCAGCAGCGTAGAGGGCTCCTACAATGAGCAGTTCTTC.

The chain joins TRBV3-1 (or the pseudogene TRBV3-2) to TRBJ2-7, with a weak D call TRBD2 (5 bases). Per germline, CDR1 LGHDT and CDR2 YNNKEL (reference sequence). The CDR3 consists of 14 residues. The V and J ends lost 4 bases and 2 bases respectively, with 12 bases between them. This CDR3 reads CASSLRETTYEQYF. CDR3 in DNA: TGTGCCAGCAGCCTCCGGGAAACCACCTACGAGCAGTACTTC.

This rearrangement joins TRBV6-2 or TRBV6-3 to TRBJ2-3; weak D call: TRBD2 (6 bases). The CDR3 loop spans 15 amino acids. CDR1 is MNHEY and CDR2 is SVGEGT in the germline V gene. The V end was cut by 5 bases, the J end by 2 bases, with 14 bases between. CDR3 region: CASSRAGWSTDTQYF. The CDR3 coding sequence is TGTGCCAGCAGTCGAGCGGGCTGGTCCACAGATACGCAGTATTTT.

This rearrangement joins TRBV30 to TRBJ1-2; 7 bases agree with TRBD1. The junction had 6 bases not matched to a gene; V was cut back by 4 bases and J by 4 bases. Germline V CDR1 and CDR2: GTSNPN, SVGIG (reference sequence). The CDR3 extends over 13 amino acids. The CDR3 DNA follows: TGTGCCTGGATGGCGGACAGGACCTATGGCTACACCTTC. Translated, it gives CAWMADRTYGYTF.